These 16 T cell receptor beta chains were sequenced from one sample in a study of STAT5B mutations in CD4+ large granular lymphocyte leukemia. The table came from immunoSEQ multiplex PCR; TCRdb's copy has only in-frame clones and leaves some out. This repertoire shows about 30,000 clones, approximately 80% found once; its top ten account for roughly 2%. The material sequenced was CD4+ T cells from blood buffy coats. These receptors were taken from a human donor in good health.

The V call is TRBV12-5, the J call TRBJ1-2; D is perhaps TRBD1 (5 bases). The germline V and J ends were trimmed by 0 bases and 4 bases, with 6 bases remaining between them. The CDR3 totals 13 residues. Germline CDR1 LGHNT, CDR2 FRNRAP. CDR3 nucleotide sequence: TGTGCTAGTGGTTTGGTTGGGGGCTATGGCTACACCTTC. Its protein product is CASGLVGGYGYTF.

This chain connects TRBV5-1 to TRBJ2-2; 9 bases match TRBD2. The V segment lost 5 bases and the J segment 3 bases; nucleotides outside the gene matches: 5. This CDR3 is 15 amino acids long. Germline loops: CDR1 SGHRS, CDR2 YFSETQ. The CDR3 region has the DNA TGCGCCAGCAGTATGACTAGCGGTGACACCGGGGAGCTGTTTTTT. Protein product: CASSMTSGDTGELFF. Variable domain in full (rest from reference TRBV5-1 and TRBJ2-2): KAGVTQTPRYLIKTRGQQVTLSCSPISGHRSVSWYQQTPGQGLQFLFEYFSETQRNKGNFPGRFSGRQFSNSRSEMNVSTLELGDSALYLCASSMTSGDTGELFFGEGSRLTVL.

The J gene is TRBJ2-1, the V gene TRBV11-2; 10 bases match TRBD2. This CDR3 region has 15 residues. The ends lost 2 bases at V and 14 bases at J; junction bases unmatched: 12. Germline values: CDR1 SGHAT, CDR2 FQNNGV. The CDR3 DNA is TGTGCCAGCAGCTTAAAAGGGGCTAGCGGGAGTGGTAAGTTCTTC. Translating gives CASSLKGASGSGKFF.

The chain has TRBV14 and TRBJ2-7; D is undetermined. V lost 4 bases to trimming and J lost 3 bases, with 7 bases between them. The CDR3 totals 12 residues. The germline V gene has CDR1 SGHDN and CDR2 FVKESK. CDR3 sequence (DNA): TGTGCCAGCAGCCTTTCCGACTACGAGCAGTACTTC. This codes for CASSLSDYEQYF.

In DNA form, the CDR3 reads TGCAGCGTTGTTGTGGGAGGGATCCCTTACAATGAGCAGTTCTTC. Its translation is CSVVVGGIPYNEQFF. J is TRBJ2-1 and V is TRBV29-1; TRBD2 matches 7 bases. Germline CDR1 reads SQVTM; CDR2 reads ANQGSEA. There are 15 residues in the CDR3. The V gene end was trimmed by 4 bases and the J gene end by 4 bases; junction bases not matched to a gene: 10.

The J gene is TRBJ2-1, the V gene TRBV7-6; 12 nucleotides agree with TRBD2. The J segment lost 0 bases and the V segment lost 3 bases, leaving 6 bases of the junction unmatched. Per germline, CDR1 SGHVS and CDR2 FNYEAQ. The CDR3 contains 18 residues. CDR3 residues: CASSFTSGGSSSYNEQFF. The DNA of the CDR3 is TGTGCCAGCAGCTTCACTAGCGGGGGGTCAAGCTCCTACAATGAGCAGTTCTTC.

The chain is built from TRBV5-1 and TRBJ2-5, with D unclear. V gave up 4 bases and J gave up 2 bases, with 9 bases separating them. CDR3 size: 13 residues. Looked up from germline, CDR1 is SGHRS and CDR2 is YFSETQ. The chain's CDR3 is CASSIDKQETQYF. The CDR3 nucleotides are TGCGCCAGCAGCATTGACAAACAAGAGACCCAGTACTTC.

This clone has just a few counts. The rearrangement joins TRBV11-2 to TRBJ2-7; possible D gene TRBD1, 5 bases. V lost 3 bases and J 3 bases, leaving 12 bases between the germline ends. This CDR3 has 14 residues. CDR1 and CDR2 from the germline V gene are SGHAT and FQNNGV. The CDR3 DNA reads as TGTGCCAGCAGCTTCGGCGTAGGGGTCTACGAGCAGTACTTC. Its translation: CASSFGVGVYEQYF.

The chain joins TRBV5-1 to TRBJ2-7; 9 nucleotides align to TRBD1. Trimming removed 4 bases from V and 3 bases from J; junction bases left unmatched: 5. This CDR3 has 14 residues. The germline gives CDR1 SGHRS, CDR2 YFSETQ. The CDR3 sequence: CASSRGQGYYEQYF. The DNA for the CDR3 is TGCGCCAGCAGCAGGGGACAGGGATACTACGAGCAGTACTTC.

This rearrangement joins TRBV19 to TRBJ1-2; perhaps TRBD1 as D (6 bases). CDR1 is LNHDA and CDR2 is SQIVND in the germline V gene (reference sequence). V dropped 6 bases and J dropped 7 bases, with 21 bases sitting between them. CDR3 size: 15 residues. This chain's CDR3 is CASRGQSAGALGYTF. In DNA form, the CDR3 reads TGTGCCAGTAGAGGTCAATCGGCAGGGGCTCTTGGCTACACCTTC.

V gene TRBV7-6 combines with J gene TRBJ2-7, with 7 bases matching TRBD1. This CDR3 comprises 14 residues. V shed 5 bases and J 3 bases; nucleotides not matched to a gene: 7. Germline CDR1 reads SGHVS; CDR2 reads FNYEAQ. CDR3 loop: CASSPGQAGYEQYF. DNA for the CDR3: TGTGCCAGCAGCCCTGGACAGGCTGGCTACGAGCAGTACTTC.

The count of this clone is one. The chain uses TRBV2 and TRBJ2-7; D is perhaps TRBD1 (5 bases). The V and J ends lost 3 bases and 12 bases respectively, with 15 bases between them. This CDR3 region has 12 residues. Per the germline V gene, CDR1 is SNHLY and CDR2 is FYNNEI. The CDR3 here is CASSERTGRRYF. CDR3 nucleotide sequence: TGTGCCAGCAGTGAGCGAACAGGCCGGCGGTACTTC. Full variable domain (remainder filled in from reference TRBV2 and TRBJ2-7): EPEVTQTPSHQVTQMGQEVILRCVPISNHLYFYWYRQILGQKVEFLVSFYNNEISEKSEIFDDQFSVERPDGSNFTLKIRSTKLEDSAMYFCASSERTGRRYFGPGTRLTVT.

The V and J genes are TRBV7-2 and TRBJ2-1; a weak D match, TRBD2 (6 bases). Between the trimmed V and J ends, which lost 1 base and 4 bases, there was a span of 11 bases. Germline CDR1 SGHTA, CDR2 FQGNSA. This CDR3 is 15 amino acids long. CDR3 sequence (DNA): TGTGCCAGCAGCTTAGTTGCGGGAACTTACAATGAGCAGTTCTTC. Encoded protein: CASSLVAGTYNEQFF.

The rearrangement joins TRBV6-1 to TRBJ2-1; 12 bases are a match to TRBD2. The CDR3 contains 16 residues. Germline trimming cut 4 bases from V and 8 bases from J; bases unmatched to any gene: 9. Germline V gene lookup returns CDR1 MNHNS and CDR2 SASEGT. CDR3 DNA: TGTGCCAGCAGTGGCAAGACTAGCGGGGGATCGGATGAGCAGTTCTTC. Its translation is CASSGKTSGGSDEQFF.

The CDR3 sequence: CASSRTTSTDTQYF. The DNA of the CDR3 is TGCGCCAGCAGCCGTACAACTAGTACAGATACGCAGTATTTT. This chain joins TRBV5-1 and TRBJ2-3, with D tentatively TRBD2 (5 bases). This CDR3 has 14 amino acids. The germline CDR1 and CDR2 sequences are SGHRS and YFSETQ. V lost 4 bases, J lost 3 bases, and 12 bases lay in between.

For the CDR3, the DNA is TGTGCCAGCAGCCCCACGACATTGAGATCCTATGGCTACACCTTC. It encodes CASSPTTLRSYGYTF. J is TRBJ1-2 and V is TRBV5-6; no clear D gene. Deletions cut 4 bases from V and 4 bases from J, with 17 bases between. This CDR3 contains 15 residues. The V gene's germline CDR1 is SGHDT and CDR2 YYEEEE.